This TCR beta chain derives from a study of cytomegalovirus exposure and HLA in healthy donors. Notes on the study in general: Per a later analysis, 18,000 or so TCR beta sequences showed association with HLA alleles at 0.05 false discovery rate. Within an earlier analysis, most TCR beta V segments proved productive either about 87% or about 30% of the time.

As to this clone: The antigen is not known.

The CDR3 is 13 amino acids. The germline V and J ends were trimmed by 5 bases and 6 bases, with 10 bases remaining between them. Looked up from germline, CDR1 is MNHEY and CDR2 is SMNVEV (reference sequence). The PCR had 60 Vbeta and 13 Jbeta primers. Original analysis: There were about 80 million unique TCR beta chains by a later count, and approximately 10 million of them were shared. Generated by immunoSEQ multiplex PCR, the TCRdb table keeps only in-frame clones and is missing some. V and J calls and clone size are as listed in that table; D and trimming were resolved from the DNA. The data contain 100,000 to 150,000 clones, about 71% of them singletons.

Material: PBMCs. This TCR derives from a woman aged 60-75 years in good health and CMV-seropositive. The chain is built from TRBV27 and TRBJ2-2; tentatively, D is TRBD1 (6 bases). CDR3 sequence reads: CASSHRVSGELFF. The CDR3 DNA follows: TGTGCCAGCAGTCACAGGGTTTCCGGGGAGCTGTTTTTT.